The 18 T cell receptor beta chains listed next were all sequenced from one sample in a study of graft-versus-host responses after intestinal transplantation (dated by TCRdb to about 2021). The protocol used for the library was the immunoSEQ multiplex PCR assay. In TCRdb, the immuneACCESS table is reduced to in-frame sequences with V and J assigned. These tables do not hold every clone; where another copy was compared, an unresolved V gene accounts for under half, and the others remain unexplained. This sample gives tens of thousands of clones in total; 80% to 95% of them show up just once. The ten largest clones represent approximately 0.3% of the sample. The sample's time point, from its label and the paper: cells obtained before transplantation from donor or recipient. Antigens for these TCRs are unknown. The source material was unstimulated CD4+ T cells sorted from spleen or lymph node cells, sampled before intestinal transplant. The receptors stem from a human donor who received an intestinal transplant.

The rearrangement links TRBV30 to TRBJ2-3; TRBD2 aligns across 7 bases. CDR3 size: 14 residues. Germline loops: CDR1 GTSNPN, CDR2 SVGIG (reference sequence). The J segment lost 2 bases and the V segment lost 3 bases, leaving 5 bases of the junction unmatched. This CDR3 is CAWRGGLTTDTQYF. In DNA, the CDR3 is TGTGCCTGGAGGGGGGGACTAACCACAGATACGCAGTATTTT. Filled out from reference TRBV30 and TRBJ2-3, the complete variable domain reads SQTIHQWPATLVQPVGSPLSLECTVEGTSNPNLYWYRQAAGRGLQLLFYSVGIGQISSEVPQNLSASRPQDRQFILSSKKLLLSDSGFYLCAWRGGLTTDTQYFGPGTRLTVL.

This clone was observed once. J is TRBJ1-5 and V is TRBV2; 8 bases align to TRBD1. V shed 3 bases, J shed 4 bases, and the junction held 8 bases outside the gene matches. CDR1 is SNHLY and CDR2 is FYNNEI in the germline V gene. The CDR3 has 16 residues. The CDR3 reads CASSDQGTGGNQPQHF. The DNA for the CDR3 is TGTGCCAGCAGTGACCAGGGGACAGGCGGAAATCAGCCCCAGCATTTT.

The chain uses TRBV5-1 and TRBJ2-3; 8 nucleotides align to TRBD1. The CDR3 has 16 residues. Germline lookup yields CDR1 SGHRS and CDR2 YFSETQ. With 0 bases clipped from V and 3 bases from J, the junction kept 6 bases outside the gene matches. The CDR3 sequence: CASSLGQGRSTDTQYF. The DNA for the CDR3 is TGCGCCAGCAGCTTGGGACAGGGGAGGAGTACAGATACGCAGTATTTT. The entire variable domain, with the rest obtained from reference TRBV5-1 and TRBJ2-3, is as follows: KAGVTQTPRYLIKTRGQQVTLSCSPISGHRSVSWYQQTPGQGLQFLFEYFSETQRNKGNFPGRFSGRQFSNSRSEMNVSTLELGDSALYLCASSLGQGRSTDTQYFGPGTRLTVL.

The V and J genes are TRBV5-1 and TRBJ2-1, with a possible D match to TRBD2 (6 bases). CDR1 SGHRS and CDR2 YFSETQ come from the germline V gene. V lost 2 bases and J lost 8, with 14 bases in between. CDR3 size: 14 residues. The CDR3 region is CASSFRGSGDEQFF. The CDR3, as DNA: TGCGCCAGCAGCTTTCGGGGGAGCGGAGATGAGCAGTTCTTC.

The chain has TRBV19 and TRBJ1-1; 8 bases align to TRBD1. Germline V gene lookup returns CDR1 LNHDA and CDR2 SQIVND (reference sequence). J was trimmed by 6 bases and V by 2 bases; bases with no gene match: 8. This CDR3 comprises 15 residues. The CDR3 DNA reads TGTGCCAGTAGTATAAGTTTTCAGGGGGCCGCTGAAGCTTTCTTT. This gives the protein CASSISFQGAAEAFF.

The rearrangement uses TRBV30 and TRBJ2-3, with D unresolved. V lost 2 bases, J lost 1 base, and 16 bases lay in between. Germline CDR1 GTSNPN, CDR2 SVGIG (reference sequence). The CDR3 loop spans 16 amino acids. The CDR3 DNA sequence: TGTGCCTGGAGTCAGCGCAGGTCCGTCGGCACAGATACGCAGTATTTT. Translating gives CAWSQRRSVGTDTQYF.

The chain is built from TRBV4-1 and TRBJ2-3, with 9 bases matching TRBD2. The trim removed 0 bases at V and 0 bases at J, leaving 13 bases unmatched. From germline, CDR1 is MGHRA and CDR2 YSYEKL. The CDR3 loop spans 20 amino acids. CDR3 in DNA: TGCGCCAGCAGCCAAGATCTTAAAGGCGGGAGGGGTGGAAGCACAGATACGCAGTATTTT. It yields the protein CASSQDLKGGRGGSTDTQYF.

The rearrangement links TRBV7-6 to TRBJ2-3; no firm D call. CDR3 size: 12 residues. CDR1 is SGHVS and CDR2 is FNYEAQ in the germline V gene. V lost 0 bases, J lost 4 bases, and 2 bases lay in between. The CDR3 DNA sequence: TGTGCCAGCAGCTTAGCAGCAGATACGCAGTATTTT. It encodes CASSLAADTQYF.

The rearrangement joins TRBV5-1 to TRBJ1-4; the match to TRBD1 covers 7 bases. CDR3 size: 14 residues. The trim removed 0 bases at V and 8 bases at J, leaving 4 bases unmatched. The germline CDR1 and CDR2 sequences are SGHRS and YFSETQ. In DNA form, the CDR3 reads TGCGCCAGCAGCTTGGTAGCAGGGGGGGAAAAACTGTTTTTT. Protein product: CASSLVAGGEKLFF.

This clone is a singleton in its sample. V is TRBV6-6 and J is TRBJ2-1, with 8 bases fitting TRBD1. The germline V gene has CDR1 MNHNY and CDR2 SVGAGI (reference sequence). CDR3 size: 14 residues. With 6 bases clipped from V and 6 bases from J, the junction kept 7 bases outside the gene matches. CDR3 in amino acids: CASRGQGRSNEQFF. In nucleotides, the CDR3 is TGTGCCAGCAGAGGACAGGGAAGGAGCAATGAGCAGTTCTTC.

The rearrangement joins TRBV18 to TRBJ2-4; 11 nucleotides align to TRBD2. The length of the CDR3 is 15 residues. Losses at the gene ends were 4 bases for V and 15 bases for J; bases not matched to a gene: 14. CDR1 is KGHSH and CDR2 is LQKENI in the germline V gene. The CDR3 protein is CASSLDSVLAGVRYF. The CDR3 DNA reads TGTGCCAGCTCACTCGACTCAGTACTAGCGGGAGTGCGGTACTTC.

DNA for the CDR3: TGTGCCAGCAGTGACGGACAGGGAAGAGGTACTGAAAAACTGTTTTTT. Its protein is CASSDGQGRGTEKLFF. The chain has TRBV6-4 and TRBJ1-4; 8 bases agree with TRBD1. The CDR3 length is 16 residues. Germline trimming cut 2 bases from V and 7 bases from J; bases unmatched to any gene: 9. Germline CDR1 and CDR2: MRHNA and SNTAGT.

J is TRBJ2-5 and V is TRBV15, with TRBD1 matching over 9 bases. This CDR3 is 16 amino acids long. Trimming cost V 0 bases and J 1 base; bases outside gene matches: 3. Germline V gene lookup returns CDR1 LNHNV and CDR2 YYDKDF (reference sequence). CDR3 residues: CATSRDRTGVQETQYF. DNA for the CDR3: TGTGCCACCAGCAGAGATCGGACAGGGGTCCAAGAGACCCAGTACTTC.

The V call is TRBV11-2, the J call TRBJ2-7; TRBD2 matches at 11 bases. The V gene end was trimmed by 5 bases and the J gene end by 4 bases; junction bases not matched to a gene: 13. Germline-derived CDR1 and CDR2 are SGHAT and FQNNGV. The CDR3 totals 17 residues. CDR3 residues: CASSPTSGSTREYEQYF. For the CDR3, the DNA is TGTGCCAGCAGCCCTACTAGCGGGAGCACCAGAGAATACGAGCAGTACTTC.

As DNA, the CDR3 is TGTGCCAGCAGCGCGAAGCGGGACTGGGTCTACGAGCAGTACTTC. This translates into CASSAKRDWVYEQYF. The chain couples TRBV9 to TRBJ2-7, with 7 bases aligning to TRBD2. Germline lookup yields CDR1 SGDLS and CDR2 YYNGEE. The CDR3 is made up of 15 amino acids. J lost 3 bases, V lost 3 bases, and 9 bases had no gene match.

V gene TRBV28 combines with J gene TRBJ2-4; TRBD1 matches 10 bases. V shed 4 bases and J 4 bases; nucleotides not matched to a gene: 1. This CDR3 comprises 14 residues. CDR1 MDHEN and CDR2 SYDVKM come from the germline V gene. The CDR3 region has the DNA TGTGCCAGCAGTTGGACAGGGGGGAAAAACATTCAGTACTTC. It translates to CASSWTGGKNIQYF.

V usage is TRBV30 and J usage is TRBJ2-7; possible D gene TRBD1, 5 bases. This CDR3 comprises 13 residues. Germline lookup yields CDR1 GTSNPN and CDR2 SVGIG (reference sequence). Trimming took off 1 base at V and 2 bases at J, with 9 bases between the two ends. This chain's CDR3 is CAWSAGQTYEQYF. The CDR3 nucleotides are TGTGCCTGGAGTGCAGGGCAAACCTACGAGCAGTACTTC. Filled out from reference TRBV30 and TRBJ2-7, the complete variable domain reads SQTIHQWPATLVQPVGSPLSLECTVEGTSNPNLYWYRQAAGRGLQLLFYSVGIGQISSEVPQNLSASRPQDRQFILSSKKLLLSDSGFYLCAWSAGQTYEQYFGPGTRLTVT.

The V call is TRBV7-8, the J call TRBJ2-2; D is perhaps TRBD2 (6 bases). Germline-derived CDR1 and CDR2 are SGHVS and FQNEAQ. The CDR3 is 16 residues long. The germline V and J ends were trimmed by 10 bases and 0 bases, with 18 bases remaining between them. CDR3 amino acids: CATPSARETNTGELFF. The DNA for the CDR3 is TGTGCCACCCCATCAGCCCGGGAGACGAACACCGGGGAGCTGTTTTTT.